The T cell receptor beta chain described here comes from a study of CD8+ T cells in alopecia areata. Background on the study: Those patients who were treated received oral tofacitinib, which was given at 5 to 10 mg twice daily for moderate-to-severe alopecia areata. Broader study findings: Clarity of TCR sharing across patients fell short of that in mice, possibly HLA-related. Relative to normal scalp, lesional scalp, especially alopecia totalis/universalis, showed higher clonality.

Alopecia areata patients provided lesional scalp punch biopsies and peripheral blood, both collected for the study. In regard to this clone: Antigen specificity is unknown.

Germline CDR1 is LNHDA and CDR2 is SQIVND (reference sequence). V shed 7 bases and J shed 7 bases, with 13 bases lying between them. The CDR3 is 12 amino acids. Reverse transcribed after extraction, RNA yielded cDNA as the sequencing template. Clones were sequenced by immunoSEQ multiplex PCR, and TCRdb holds only the in-frame ones, with some missing. This sample has roughly 180,000 clones, with around 63% found just once. The chain joins TRBV19 to TRBJ1-1; no definite D call. This sample comprised CD4+ T cells sorted from blood, obtained at week 0. This TCR was recovered from a human donor with alopecia areata. Written as DNA, the CDR3 is TGTGCCAGTAAGCCCAGGACGGGTGAAGCTTTCTTT. This codes for CASKPRTGEAFF.